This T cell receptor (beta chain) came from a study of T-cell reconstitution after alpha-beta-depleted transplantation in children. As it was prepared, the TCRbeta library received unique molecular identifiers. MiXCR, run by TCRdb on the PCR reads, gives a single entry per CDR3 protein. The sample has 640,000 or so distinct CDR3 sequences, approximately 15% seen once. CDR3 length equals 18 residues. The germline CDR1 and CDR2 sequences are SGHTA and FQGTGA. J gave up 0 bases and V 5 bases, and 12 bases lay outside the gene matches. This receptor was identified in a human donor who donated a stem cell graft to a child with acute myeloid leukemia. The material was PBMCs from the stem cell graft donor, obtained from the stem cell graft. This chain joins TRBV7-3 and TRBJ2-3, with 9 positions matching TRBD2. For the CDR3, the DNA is TGTGCCAGCAGCCGAGGACTAGCGCGTCCCGCTAGCACAGATACGCAGTATTTT. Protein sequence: CASSRGLARPASTDTQYF.